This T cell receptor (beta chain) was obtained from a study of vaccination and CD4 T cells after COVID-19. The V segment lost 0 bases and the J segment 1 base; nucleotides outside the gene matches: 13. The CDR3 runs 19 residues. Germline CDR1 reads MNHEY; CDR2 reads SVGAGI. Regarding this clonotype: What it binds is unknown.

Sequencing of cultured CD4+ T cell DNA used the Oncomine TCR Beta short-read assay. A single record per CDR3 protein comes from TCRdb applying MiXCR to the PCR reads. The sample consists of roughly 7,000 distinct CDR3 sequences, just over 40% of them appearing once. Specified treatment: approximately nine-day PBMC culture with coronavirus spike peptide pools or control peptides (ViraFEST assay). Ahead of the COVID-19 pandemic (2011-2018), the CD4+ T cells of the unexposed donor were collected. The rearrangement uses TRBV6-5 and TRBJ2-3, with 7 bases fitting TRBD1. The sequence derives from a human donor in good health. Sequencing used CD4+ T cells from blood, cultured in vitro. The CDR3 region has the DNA TGTGCCAGCAGTTACTCCTTAATATTCCGGGACAGATGCACAGATACGCAGTATTTT. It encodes CASSYSLIFRDRCTDTQYF.